This entry lists 21 T cell receptor beta chains sequenced from one sample in a study of T cells in tumors after PD-1 blockade. The table came from immunoSEQ multiplex PCR; TCRdb's copy has only in-frame clones and leaves some out. The table includes about 59,000 clones, 80% detected once. This sample comprised PBMCs, obtained before anti-PD-1 treatment. Receptors originate from a human donor with basal cell carcinoma.

This clone was detected once. The rearrangement joins TRBV5-1 to TRBJ1-1; TRBD1 agrees at 12 bases. The CDR3 has 18 residues. Trimming at V came to 4 bases and at J to 1 base, leaving 11 bases not matched to a gene. Looked up from germline, CDR1 is SGHRS and CDR2 is YFSETQ. The CDR3 nucleotides read TGCGCCAGCAGCCCAAACCGGGACAGGGGGCTGGCGAACACTGAAGCTTTCTTT. Its protein is CASSPNRDRGLANTEAFF.

Sample share makes this clone medium-sized. V gene TRBV5-4 combines with J gene TRBJ1-2; tentatively, D is TRBD1 (6 bases). Trimming removed 0 bases from V and 8 bases from J, with 17 bases in between. The length of the CDR3 is 15 residues. The germline CDR1 and CDR2 sequences are SGHNT and YYREEE (reference sequence). CDR3 loop: CASSLGQVQGIGYTF. The CDR3 DNA is TGTGCCAGCAGCTTGGGACAGGTTCAAGGAATCGGCTACACCTTC.

This sequence joins TRBV5-4 and TRBJ1-1; D unclear. V was clipped by 0 bases and J by 0 bases, with 12 bases between them. Germline V gene lookup returns CDR1 SGHNT and CDR2 YYREEE (reference sequence). CDR3 length equals 16 residues. In nucleotides, the CDR3 is TGTGCCAGCAGCTTGGCGGCAGCGATAATGAACACTGAAGCTTTCTTT. Translating it yields CASSLAAAIMNTEAFF.

The chain links TRBV18 to TRBJ2-1, with 12 bases that match TRBD2. The V gene's germline CDR1 is KGHSH and CDR2 LQKENI. V dropped 2 bases and J dropped 7; count of bases not matched to a gene: 6. This CDR3 contains 16 residues. The CDR3 is CASSPRLAGAFNEQFF. CDR3 sequence (DNA): TGTGCCAGCTCACCAAGACTAGCGGGGGCCTTTAATGAGCAGTTCTTC.

The chain carries TRBV2 and TRBJ2-1; 9 bases align to TRBD2. V shed 4 bases, J shed 8 bases, and the junction held 9 bases outside the gene matches. This CDR3 is built from 15 residues. From germline, CDR1 is SNHLY and CDR2 FYNNEI. In nucleotides, the CDR3 is TGTGCCAGCAGTGCCTTGCGGGGGGGCGTTTATGAGCAGTTCTTC. Its protein product is CASSALRGGVYEQFF.

This clone showed up just a few times. V and J are TRBV19 and TRBJ1-2, with a possible D match to TRBD1 (5 bases). The CDR3 has 15 residues. Germline V gene data show CDR1 as LNHDA and CDR2 as SQIVND (reference sequence). Trimming stripped 7 bases from V and 4 bases from J, with 19 bases between. This chain's CDR3 is CASTPGPPSSYGYTF. The CDR3 DNA is TGTGCCAGTACCCCGGGGCCCCCATCTAGCTATGGCTACACCTTC.

The table lists this clone with a few counts. The chain uses TRBV14 and TRBJ2-2, with D perhaps matching TRBD2 (6 bases). V was pared by 11 bases and J by 5 bases, with 12 bases between. Germline V lookup: CDR1 SGHDN, CDR2 FVKESK. CDR3 length: 12 residues. In nucleotides, the CDR3 is TGTGCCTACGTTCGGGGGACCGGGGAGCTGTTTTTT. The encoded protein is CAYVRGTGELFF.

CDR3 region: CASSNRAIEAFF. In DNA form, the CDR3 reads TGTGCCAGCAGCAACCGGGCCATTGAAGCTTTCTTT. The chain links TRBV5-6 to TRBJ1-1; unclear D gene. The germline V gene has CDR1 SGHDT and CDR2 YYEEEE. The CDR3 contains 12 residues. With 4 bases removed from V and 7 bases from J, the gap between germline ends came to 11 bases. Together with reference TRBV5-6 and TRBJ1-1, the CDR3 gives the full variable domain: DAGVTQSPTHLIKTRGQQVTLRCSPKSGHDTVSWYQQALGQGPQFIFQYYEEEERQRGNFPDRFSGHQFPNYSSELNVNALLLGDSALYLCASSNRAIEAFFGQGTRLTVV.

V and J are TRBV7-3 and TRBJ1-2; a weak D match, TRBD1 (5 bases). The CDR3 consists of 13 residues. CDR1 SGHTA and CDR2 FQGTGA come from the germline V gene. V lost 1 base and J 8 bases, leaving 11 bases between the germline ends. CDR3 bases: TGTGCCAGCAGCTTAAACGGGGGTGTGGGCTACACCTTC. Protein product: CASSLNGGVGYTF.

This sequence joins TRBV29-1 and TRBJ1-1, with 7 positions matching TRBD1. The CDR3 extends over 14 amino acids. Per the germline V gene, CDR1 is SQVTM and CDR2 is ANQGSEA. V lost 6 bases and J lost 5; bases outside the gene matches: 12. The CDR3 here is CSVAPRQGLTEAFF. The CDR3, as DNA: TGCAGCGTCGCCCCCCGACAGGGTTTAACTGAAGCTTTCTTT.

This chain joins TRBV5-1 and TRBJ2-7; D is ambiguous. There are 14 residues in the CDR3. Germline lookup yields CDR1 SGHRS and CDR2 YFSETQ. With 0 bases removed from V and 3 bases from J, the gap between germline ends came to 10 bases. CDR3: CASSLASGSYEQYF. DNA of the CDR3: TGCGCCAGCAGCTTGGCGAGTGGTAGCTACGAGCAGTACTTC.

The chain joins TRBV7-8 to TRBJ2-4; possible D gene TRBD2, 7 bases. This CDR3 is built from 15 residues. Per the germline V gene, CDR1 is SGHVS and CDR2 is FQNEAQ. Trimming shortened V by 8 bases and J by 8 bases, and 22 bases separated the two germline ends. Here the CDR3 reads CASAHWGGAPDIQYF. The CDR3 coding sequence is TGTGCCAGCGCCCATTGGGGGGGCGCCCCGGACATTCAGTACTTC.

The CDR3 nucleotides are TGTGCCAGCTCTTCAGGGCCTTTCGGGGGCTACGAGCAGTACTTC. Its protein is CASSSGPFGGYEQYF. The chain uses TRBV18 and TRBJ2-7, with D perhaps TRBD2 (6 bases). CDR1 KGHSH and CDR2 LQKENI come from the germline V gene. This CDR3 spans 15 amino acids. Trimming took 6 bases from V and 3 from J, leaving 18 bases between them.

The chain couples TRBV7-3 to TRBJ2-2; possibly TRBD1 for D (6 bases). From germline, CDR1 is SGHTA and CDR2 FQGTGA. With 2 bases removed from V and 4 bases from J, the gap between germline ends came to 8 bases. The CDR3 totals 14 residues. CDR3 amino acids: CASSLSGVTGELFF. As DNA, the CDR3 is TGTGCCAGCAGCTTATCAGGGGTCACCGGGGAGCTGTTTTTT.

The chain is built from TRBV29-1 and TRBJ1-1; no clear D. CDR1 and CDR2 (germline): SQVTM, ANQGSEA. The CDR3 length is 12 residues. The V and J ends lost 6 bases and 4 bases respectively, with 12 bases between them. The CDR3 loop is CSVSSMGTEAFF. The CDR3 nucleotides are TGCAGCGTATCCTCAATGGGCACTGAAGCTTTCTTT.

The V and J genes are TRBV12-3 or TRBV12-4 and TRBJ2-7; maybe TRBD2 (5 bases). This CDR3 has 13 residues. Trimming removed 4 bases at V and 6 bases at J, with 13 bases between. Here the CDR3 reads CASSSTRAGEQYF. DNA for the CDR3: TGTGCCAGCAGTTCGACCCGCGCGGGCGAGCAGTACTTC.

This clone was seen just once. The V and J genes are TRBV5-5 and TRBJ1-5; possibly TRBD1 for D (5 bases). V lost 2 bases, J lost 7 bases, and 16 bases lay in between. The CDR3 is made up of 15 amino acids. Germline-derived CDR1 and CDR2 are SGHKS and YYEKEE (reference sequence). CDR3 sequence: CASSLAIGVGQPQHF. CDR3 bases: TGTGCCAGCAGCTTAGCGATAGGGGTGGGCCAGCCCCAGCATTTT.

The rearrangement uses TRBV27 and TRBJ1-1; D unresolved. Trimming removed 3 bases at V and 4 bases at J, with 12 bases between. Germline assignment: CDR1 MNHEY and CDR2 SMNVEV (reference sequence). The CDR3 consists of 14 residues. The DNA of the CDR3 is TGTGCCAGCAGTTTGCGGATCACGGGCACTGAAGCTTTCTTT. Translation: CASSLRITGTEAFF.

The CDR3 sequence: CASSILSGLAKNIQYF. CDR3 coding DNA: TGTGCCAGTAGTATTCTGTCCGGTCTAGCCAAAAACATTCAGTACTTC. The rearrangement uses TRBV19 and TRBJ2-4; D uncertain. The CDR3 has 16 residues. The V gene's germline CDR1 is LNHDA and CDR2 SQIVND (reference sequence). The ends were cut back, 3 bases at V and 0 bases at J, with 12 bases in the middle.

This rearrangement joins TRBV5-1 to TRBJ1-2; possibly TRBD1 for D (6 bases). The CDR3 is made up of 15 amino acids. Trimming stripped 4 bases from V and 4 bases from J, with 17 bases between. The germline V gene has CDR1 SGHRS and CDR2 YFSETQ. CDR3 amino acids: CASSPSGAVSYGYTF. DNA of the CDR3: TGCGCCAGCAGCCCGTCAGGGGCCGTGAGCTATGGCTACACCTTC. The full variable domain, completed using reference TRBV5-1 and TRBJ1-2, is KAGVTQTPRYLIKTRGQQVTLSCSPISGHRSVSWYQQTPGQGLQFLFEYFSETQRNKGNFPGRFSGRQFSNSRSEMNVSTLELGDSALYLCASSPSGAVSYGYTFGSGTRLTVV.

This rearrangement joins TRBV5-8 to TRBJ1-5; tentative D call: TRBD1 (6 bases). Germline loops: CDR1 SGHTS, CDR2 YDEGEE. The length of the CDR3 is 14 residues. The V end was cut by 2 bases, the J end by 6 bases, with 12 bases between. CDR3 sequence reads: CASSFSGAGQPQHF. In DNA form, the CDR3 reads TGTGCCAGCAGCTTTTCGGGGGCTGGTCAGCCCCAGCATTTT.